Sequencing of this T cell receptor beta chain was carried out in a study of blood T cells in healthy people across ages. Findings of the study overall: The long-lived group displayed more naive CD4+ cells, plus higher diversity, than the aged donors did.

Primed by a sample-barcoded 5' primer and a J-beta primer mix, a second PCR proceeded for about 6 to 12 cycles. Every sample gave at least 3 million paired-end reads containing CDR3. A single record per CDR3 protein comes from TCRdb applying MiXCR to the 5' RACE reads. The sample contains over a million distinct CDR3 sequences, approximately 59% of which appear only once. Samples each yielded at least 5 micrograms of total RNA. In regard to this clonotype: Its antigen remains unknown.

The V and J ends lost 0 bases and 0 bases respectively, with 10 bases between them. The germline V gene has CDR1 SGHNT and CDR2 YYREEE (reference sequence). The CDR3 length is 15 residues. Specimen: blood. The TCR was taken from a man between 18 and 29 years old in good health. The chain couples TRBV5-4 to TRBJ2-7, with D possibly being TRBD1 or TRBD2 (5 bases each). CDR3 bases: TGTGCCAGCAGCTTGGAGAAGGGGAGCTCCTACGAGCAGTACTTC. It codes for CASSLEKGSSYEQYF.